One sample yielded the 20 T cell receptor beta chains listed below, sequenced in a study of Graves' ophthalmopathy and Graves' hyperthyroidism. Amplification targeted the TCR beta CDR3 regions, with RNA transcripts as the source material. HTBI-primed first-round RT-PCR preceded second-round multiplex PCR. TCRdb reprocessed the multiplex PCR reads via MiXCR and lists one record per CDR3 protein. The sample includes 200,000 to 250,000 distinct CDR3 sequences, approximately 21% of them seen just once. Material for sequencing was peripheral blood. These TCRs come from a woman aged 45-59 years with Graves' ophthalmopathy.

This clonotype was observed many times. The gene calls are TRBV12-3 or TRBV12-4 and TRBJ2-7; no clear D gene. Trimming took 1 base from V and 3 from J, leaving 13 bases between them. The CDR3 consists of 15 residues. In DNA form, the CDR3 reads TGTGCCAGCAGTTTAGAGTCTCGCTCAAGCTACGAGCAGTACTTC. Amino acid sequence: CASSLESRSSYEQYF.

This clonotype was observed at least ten times. The J gene is TRBJ1-1, the V gene TRBV9; D might be TRBD1 (6 bases). The CDR3 runs 14 residues. V was trimmed by 4 bases and J by 1 base, leaving 11 bases between them. CDR1 SGDLS and CDR2 YYNGEE come from the germline V gene. The CDR3 loop is CASSSWTENTEAFF. CDR3 DNA: TGTGCCAGCAGCTCATGGACAGAGAACACTGAAGCTTTCTTT.

This chain joins TRBV3-1 and TRBJ2-7; TRBD2 matches 8 bases. V lost 0 bases to trimming and J lost 5 bases; unmatched junction nucleotides: 12. Germline CDR1 reads LGHDT; CDR2 reads YNNKEL (reference sequence). This CDR3 comprises 17 residues. The CDR3 DNA reads TGTGCCAGCAGCCAAGAAGGGTTCGCGGGGCGGGGGGACGAGCAGTACTTC. Residues: CASSQEGFAGRGDEQYF.

In its sample, this clonotype was seen many times. The V call is TRBV5-1, the J call TRBJ2-5; 8 bases are shared with TRBD2. V was pared by 4 bases and J by 5 bases, with 10 bases of the junction left unmatched. This CDR3 is built from 15 residues. CDR1 and CDR2 from the germline V gene are SGHRS and YFSETQ. The CDR3 sequence: CASSPNGRVFETQYF. The CDR3 coding sequence is TGCGCCAGCAGCCCAAACGGGAGGGTTTTCGAGACCCAGTACTTC.

This clonotype has a count of ten or more. V gene TRBV28 combines with J gene TRBJ2-7, with 9 positions matching TRBD1. Germline lookup yields CDR1 MDHEN and CDR2 SYDVKM. The CDR3 has 15 amino acids. Trimming at V came to 6 bases and at J to 4 bases, leaving 10 bases not matched to a gene. The CDR3 spells CASSLDRGARYEQYF. In DNA, the CDR3 is TGTGCCAGCAGCCTGGACAGGGGCGCTCGGTACGAGCAGTACTTC.

This clonotype was observed many times. The rearrangement uses TRBV9 and TRBJ2-5, with 11 bases lining up with TRBD2. Germline trimming cut 4 bases from V and 4 bases from J; bases unmatched to any gene: 9. The CDR3 is 16 residues long. Germline V gene sequence: CDR1 SGDLS, CDR2 YYNGEE. The CDR3 bases are TGTGCCAGCAGCCAGGTGACTAGCGGGAATATAGAGACCCAGTACTTC. It is translated as CASSQVTSGNIETQYF.

V and J are TRBV6-1 and TRBJ1-2, with D uncertain. The V end lost 6 bases, the J end lost 3 bases, and 8 bases lay between the germline ends. This CDR3 contains 12 residues. Per germline, CDR1 MNHNS and CDR2 SASEGT. The CDR3 loop is CASSSQYYGYTF. DNA for the CDR3: TGTGCCAGCAGCTCCCAGTACTATGGCTACACCTTC.

V and J are TRBV15 and TRBJ2-7; D ambiguous. V dropped 3 bases and J dropped 6 bases, with 15 bases sitting between them. Germline V lookup: CDR1 LNHNV, CDR2 YYDKDF (reference sequence). The CDR3 loop spans 14 amino acids. DNA for the CDR3: TGTGCCACCAGCAGGGCCTCCGAGATTCCCGAGCAGTACTTC. Encoded protein: CATSRASEIPEQYF. Full variable domain (missing parts from reference TRBV15 and TRBJ2-7): DAMVIQNPRYQVTQFGKPVTLSCSQTLNHNVMYWYQQKSSQAPKLLFHYYDKDFNNEADTPDNFQSRRPNTSFCFLDIRSPGLGDTAMYLCATSRASEIPEQYFGPGTRLTVT.

The CDR3 DNA follows: TGCGCCAGCAGCTTGGAGGCGGGTGCAAAAGGGGAGCTGTTTTTT. It codes for CASSLEAGAKGELFF. The chain combines TRBV5-1 with TRBJ2-2, with D perhaps matching TRBD2 (5 bases). Germline loops: CDR1 SGHRS, CDR2 YFSETQ. The V gene lost 0 bases and the J gene lost 8 bases, with 14 bases spanning the gap. This CDR3 comprises 15 residues.

The table lists this clonotype with a count of one. The gene calls are TRBV3-1 and TRBJ1-5, with D hard to call. Germline V gives CDR1 LGHDT, CDR2 YNNKEL (reference sequence). Trimming took 0 bases from V and 0 from J, leaving 9 bases between them. The CDR3 loop spans 16 amino acids. CDR3 nucleotide sequence: TGTGCCAGCAGCCAAGATAATGGTTATAGCAATCAGCCCCAGCATTTT. Its translation: CASSQDNGYSNQPQHF.

There are many counts of this clonotype. The V call is TRBV7-9, the J call TRBJ1-1; D not certain. The germline CDR1 and CDR2 sequences are SEHNR and FQNEAQ (reference sequence). The CDR3 totals 13 residues. Trimming shortened V by 0 bases and J by 8 bases, and 10 bases separated the two germline ends. CDR3 DNA sequence: TGTGCCAGCAGCTTAGCTAGGGCCGAAGAAGCTTTCTTT. Translated, it gives CASSLARAEEAFF.

This clonotype was counted at least ten times. J is TRBJ2-5 and V is TRBV2, with D maybe TRBD1 (6 bases). Trimming removed 3 bases from V and 1 base from J, with 12 bases in between. Per the germline V gene, CDR1 is SNHLY and CDR2 is FYNNEI. The CDR3 extends over 15 amino acids. The chain's CDR3 is CASSDIRQVQETQYF. CDR3 bases: TGTGCCAGCAGTGATATTCGACAGGTCCAAGAGACCCAGTACTTC.

This clonotype was counted ten times or more. The CDR3 here is CSAREGSVPQYF. In nucleotides, the CDR3 is TGCAGTGCTAGAGAGGGTTCAGTCCCCCAGTACTTC. V and J are TRBV20-1 and TRBJ2-5; no definite D call. The CDR3 has 12 amino acids. Trimming removed 0 bases at V and 9 bases at J, with 11 bases between. Germline assignment: CDR1 DFQATT and CDR2 SNEGSKA (reference sequence).

This clonotype was recorded at least ten times. This chain links TRBV12-3 or TRBV12-4 with TRBJ1-5; no firm D call. The V and J ends lost 4 bases and 6 bases respectively, with 10 bases between them. The CDR3 is made up of 13 amino acids. CDR3 sequence reads: CASSYEGFQPQHF. DNA of the CDR3: TGTGCCAGCAGTTACGAGGGATTTCAGCCCCAGCATTTT.

This clonotype was found many times. The chain recombines TRBV20-1 with TRBJ2-7; 9 nucleotides align to TRBD1. The V and J ends lost 6 bases and 3 bases, in that order; junction bases with no gene match: 9. CDR1 is DFQATT, CDR2 SNEGSKA, per germline (reference sequence). The CDR3 covers 14 residues. CDR3 nucleotide sequence: TGCAGTGCCGGTCCAGGGACAGGGATCTACGAGCAGTACTTC. Encoded protein: CSAGPGTGIYEQYF.

This clonotype was recorded a few times. This may be a read error, as it is one base from a much larger clone. The rearrangement joins TRBV28 to TRBJ2-2; D gene uncertain. V lost 5 bases and J 6 bases, leaving 7 bases between the germline ends. Per the germline V gene, CDR1 is MDHEN and CDR2 is SYDVKM. The CDR3 sequence is 12 residues long. As DNA, the CDR3 is TGTGCCAGCAGTGAGTGGGCCGGGGAGCTGTTTTTT. This encodes CASSEWAGELFF.

This chain links TRBV10-3 with TRBJ2-5, with 9 bases that match TRBD2. Germline CDR1 is ENHRY and CDR2 is SYGVKD. The CDR3 is 24 amino acids. With 3 bases clipped from V and 6 bases from J, the junction kept 35 bases outside the gene matches. CDR3 DNA sequence: TGTGCCATCAGTGAATGGTTAGGGGACAAAACTAGCGGGCGAAATATGGGGGTCGGGAAGACCCAGTACTTC. As protein: CAISEWLGDKTSGRNMGVGKTQYF.

This clonotype appeared many times. V is TRBV28 and J is TRBJ1-5; D call uncertain. The germline V gene has CDR1 MDHEN and CDR2 SYDVKM. The CDR3 runs 14 residues. V dropped 2 bases and J dropped 4 bases, with 9 bases sitting between them. CDR3 nucleotide sequence: TGTGCCAGCAGTTTACCGAAGAGAAATCAGCCCCAGCATTTT. Protein: CASSLPKRNQPQHF.

At least ten counts were recorded for this clonotype. The V call is TRBV7-8, the J call TRBJ1-5; tentatively, D is TRBD1 (5 bases). This CDR3 contains 15 residues. Trimming removed 2 bases from V and 7 bases from J, with 15 bases in between. CDR1 is SGHVS and CDR2 is FQNEAQ in the germline V gene. The CDR3 DNA sequence: TGTGCCAGCAGCTTACTGGTCAGGGAAGGGCAGCCCCAGCATTTT. This sequence encodes CASSLLVREGQPQHF.

This rearrangement joins TRBV10-3 to TRBJ2-7; 15 bases fit TRBD2. CDR1 is ENHRY, CDR2 SYGVKD, per germline. V shed 10 bases and J 6 bases; nucleotides not matched to a gene: 7. The CDR3 is 14 residues long. The CDR3: CATGLAGGKGEQYF. In DNA form, the CDR3 reads TGTGCCACCGGACTAGCGGGAGGGAAGGGCGAGCAGTACTTC.